The subject of this entry is one T cell receptor (beta chain). V lost 4 bases, J lost 2 bases, and 21 bases lay in between. The V gene's germline CDR1 is WSHSY and CDR2 SAAADI. This CDR3 has 19 residues. TCRdb's table, derived via immunoSEQ multiplex PCR, lists solely in-frame clones and lacks some. Of under 6,000 clones detected, 74% appear once; the ten largest clones hold about 10%. These data come from a study of chemoradiotherapy in HPV16-positive cancers. Here the sequenced sample was tumor tissue, taken from a patient who underwent chemoradiotherapy. This chain connects TRBV10-2 to TRBJ2-6; D is perhaps TRBD2 (6 bases). This TCR derives from a human donor with HPV-associated anogenital cancer. The CDR3 sequence: CASSGYAGRYATGANVLTF. The CDR3 region has the DNA TGCGCCAGCAGTGGTTACGCCGGGAGATATGCTACTGGGGCCAACGTCCTGACTTTC.